The clone carrying this T cell receptor beta chain was seen many times. Its target is unknown. This sample was taken from a study of identical twins. The study, taken as a whole, reports: Whereas memory repertoires showed no such difference, abundant cord blood beta clonotypes carried fewer insertions. Among out-of-frame alpha sequences shared by twins, low generation probability occurred in excess.

Trimming shortened V by 10 bases and J by 2 bases, and 12 bases separated the two germline ends. The CDR3 totals 12 residues. Germline V gene lookup returns CDR1 ENHRY and CDR2 SYGVKD. TCRdb analysed the 5' RACE reads with MiXCR anew, one entry per CDR3 protein. The sample contains approximately 300,000 distinct CDR3 sequences, 8.5% to 9.5% of which appear only once. The sample also formed part of further work on yellow fever vaccine responses in identical twins.

Source material: CD8+ T cells sorted from blood. This TCR was recovered from a woman in her late teens or twenties in good health. V and J are TRBV10-3 and TRBJ2-7; a possible D gene is TRBD2 (5 bases). The CDR3 nucleotides read TGTGCCACCGGGGTGGAGGCCTACGAGCAGTACTTC. Its protein is CATGVEAYEQYF.